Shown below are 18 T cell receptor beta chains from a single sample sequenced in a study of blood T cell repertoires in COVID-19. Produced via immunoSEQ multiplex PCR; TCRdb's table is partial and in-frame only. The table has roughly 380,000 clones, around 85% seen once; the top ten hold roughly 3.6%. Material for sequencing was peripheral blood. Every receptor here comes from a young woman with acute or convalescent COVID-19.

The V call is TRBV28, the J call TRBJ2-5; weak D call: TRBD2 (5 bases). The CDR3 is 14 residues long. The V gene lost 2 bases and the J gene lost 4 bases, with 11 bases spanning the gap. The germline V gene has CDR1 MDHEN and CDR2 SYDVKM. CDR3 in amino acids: CASSLNGGTETQYF. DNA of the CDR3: TGTGCCAGCAGTTTAAACGGAGGCACAGAGACCCAGTACTTC.

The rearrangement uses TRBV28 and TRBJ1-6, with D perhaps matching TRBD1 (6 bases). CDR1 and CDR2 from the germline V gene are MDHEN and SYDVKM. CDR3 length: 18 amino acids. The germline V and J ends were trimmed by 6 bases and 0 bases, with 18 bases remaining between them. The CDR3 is CASSTKLDSFSYNSPLHF. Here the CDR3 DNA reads TGTGCCAGCAGCACGAAGTTGGACAGCTTCTCCTATAATTCACCCCTCCACTTT.

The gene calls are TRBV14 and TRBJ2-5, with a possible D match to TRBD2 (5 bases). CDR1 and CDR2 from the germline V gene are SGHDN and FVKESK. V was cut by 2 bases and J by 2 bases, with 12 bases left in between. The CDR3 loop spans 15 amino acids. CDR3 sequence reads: CASSQLLGLQETQYF. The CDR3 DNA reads TGTGCCAGCAGCCAACTTCTTGGACTTCAAGAGACCCAGTACTTC.

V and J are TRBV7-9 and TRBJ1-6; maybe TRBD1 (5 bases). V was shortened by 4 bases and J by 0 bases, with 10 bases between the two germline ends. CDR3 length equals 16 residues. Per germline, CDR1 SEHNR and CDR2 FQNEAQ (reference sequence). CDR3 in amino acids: CASSSAGTSYNSPLHF. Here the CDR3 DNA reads TGTGCCAGCAGCTCCGCGGGGACCTCCTATAATTCACCCCTCCACTTT.

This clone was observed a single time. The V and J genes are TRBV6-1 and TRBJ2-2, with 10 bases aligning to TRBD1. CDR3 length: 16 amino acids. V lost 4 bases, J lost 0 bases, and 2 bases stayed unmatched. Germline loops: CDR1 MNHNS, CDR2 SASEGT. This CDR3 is CASSGGTGANTGELFF. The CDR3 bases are TGTGCCAGCAGTGGGGGGACAGGGGCGAACACCGGGGAGCTGTTTTTT.

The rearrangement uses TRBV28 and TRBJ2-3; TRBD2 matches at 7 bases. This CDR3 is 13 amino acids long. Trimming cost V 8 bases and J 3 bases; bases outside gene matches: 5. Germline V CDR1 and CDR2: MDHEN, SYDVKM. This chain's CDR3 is CASELGGTDTQYF. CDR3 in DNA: TGTGCCAGCGAACTGGGGGGGACAGATACGCAGTATTTT.

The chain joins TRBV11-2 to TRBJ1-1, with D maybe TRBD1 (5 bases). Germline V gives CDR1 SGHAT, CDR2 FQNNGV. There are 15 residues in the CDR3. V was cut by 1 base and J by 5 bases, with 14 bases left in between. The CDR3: CASSLAQGIWTEAFF. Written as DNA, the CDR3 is TGTGCCAGCAGCTTAGCCCAGGGAATTTGGACTGAAGCTTTCTTT.

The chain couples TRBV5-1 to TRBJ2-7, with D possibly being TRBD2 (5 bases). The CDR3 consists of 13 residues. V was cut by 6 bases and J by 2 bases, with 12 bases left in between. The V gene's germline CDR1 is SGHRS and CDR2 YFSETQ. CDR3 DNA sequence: TGCGCCAGCAACTTCGACGGGACCTACGAGCAGTACTTC. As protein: CASNFDGTYEQYF.

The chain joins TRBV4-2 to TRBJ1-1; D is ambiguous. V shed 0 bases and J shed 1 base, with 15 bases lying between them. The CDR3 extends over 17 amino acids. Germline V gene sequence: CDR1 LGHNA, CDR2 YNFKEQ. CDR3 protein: CASSQDPTGGWNTEAFF. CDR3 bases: TGTGCCAGCAGCCAAGATCCAACGGGAGGCTGGAACACTGAAGCTTTCTTT.

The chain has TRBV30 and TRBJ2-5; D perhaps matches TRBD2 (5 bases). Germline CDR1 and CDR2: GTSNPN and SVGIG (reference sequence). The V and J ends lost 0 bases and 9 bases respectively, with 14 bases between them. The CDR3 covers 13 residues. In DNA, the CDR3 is TGTGCCTGGAGTGTAGAGGTCCCCGGGGCCCAGTACTTC. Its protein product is CAWSVEVPGAQYF.

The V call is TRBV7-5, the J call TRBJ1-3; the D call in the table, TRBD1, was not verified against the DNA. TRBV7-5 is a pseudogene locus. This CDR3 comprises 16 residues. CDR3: CARPKTGGFSGNTIYF. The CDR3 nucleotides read TGTGCCAGACCGAAGACAGGGGGATTCTCTGGAAACACCATATATTTT.

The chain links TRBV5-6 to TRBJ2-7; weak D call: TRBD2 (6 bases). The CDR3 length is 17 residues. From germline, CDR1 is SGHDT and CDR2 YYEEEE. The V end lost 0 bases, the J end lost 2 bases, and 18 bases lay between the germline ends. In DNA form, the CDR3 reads TGTGCCAGCAGCTTGGTGGGGCGGGGCCGTAATCCCTACGAGCAGTACTTC. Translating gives CASSLVGRGRNPYEQYF.

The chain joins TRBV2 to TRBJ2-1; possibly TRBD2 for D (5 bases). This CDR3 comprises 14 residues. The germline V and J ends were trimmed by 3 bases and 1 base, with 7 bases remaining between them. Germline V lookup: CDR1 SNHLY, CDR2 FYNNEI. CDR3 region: CASSDEGSYNEQFF. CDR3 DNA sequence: TGTGCCAGCAGTGATGAGGGATCCTACAATGAGCAGTTCTTC.

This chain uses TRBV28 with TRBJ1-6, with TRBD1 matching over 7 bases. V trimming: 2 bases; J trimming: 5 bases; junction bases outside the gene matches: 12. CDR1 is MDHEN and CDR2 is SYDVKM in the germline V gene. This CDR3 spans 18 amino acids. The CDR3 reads CASSLLLQGRLNNSPLHF. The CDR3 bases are TGTGCCAGCAGTTTACTCCTACAGGGGAGACTGAATAATTCACCCCTCCACTTT.

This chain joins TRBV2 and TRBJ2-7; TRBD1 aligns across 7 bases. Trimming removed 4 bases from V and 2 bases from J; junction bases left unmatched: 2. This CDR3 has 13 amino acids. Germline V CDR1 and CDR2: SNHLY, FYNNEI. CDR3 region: CASSVDRAYEQYF. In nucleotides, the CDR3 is TGTGCCAGCAGTGTTGACAGGGCCTACGAGCAGTACTTC.

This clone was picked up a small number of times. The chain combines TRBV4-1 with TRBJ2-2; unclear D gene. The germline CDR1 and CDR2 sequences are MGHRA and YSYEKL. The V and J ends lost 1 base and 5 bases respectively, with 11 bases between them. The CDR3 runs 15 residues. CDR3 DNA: TGCGCCAGCAGCCAAGGGTACTACCAAACCGGGGAGCTGTTTTTT. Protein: CASSQGYYQTGELFF.

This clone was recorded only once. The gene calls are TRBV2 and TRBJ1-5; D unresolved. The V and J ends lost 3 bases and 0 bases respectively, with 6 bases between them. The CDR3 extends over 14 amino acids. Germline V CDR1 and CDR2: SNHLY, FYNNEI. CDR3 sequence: CASSDPVSNQPQHF. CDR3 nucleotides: TGTGCCAGCAGTGATCCGGTTAGCAATCAGCCCCAGCATTTT. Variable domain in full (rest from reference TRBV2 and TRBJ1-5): EPEVTQTPSHQVTQMGQEVILRCVPISNHLYFYWYRQILGQKVEFLVSFYNNEISEKSEIFDDQFSVERPDGSNFTLKIRSTKLEDSAMYFCASSDPVSNQPQHFGDGTRLSIL.

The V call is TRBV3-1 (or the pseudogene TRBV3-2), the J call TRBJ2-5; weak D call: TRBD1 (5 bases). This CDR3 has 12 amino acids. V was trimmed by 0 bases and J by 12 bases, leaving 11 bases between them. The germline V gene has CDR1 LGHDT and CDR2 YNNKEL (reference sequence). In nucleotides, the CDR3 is TGTGCCAGCAGCCAAGATGTCAGGGATAAGTACTTC. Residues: CASSQDVRDKYF.